One sample yielded the 13 T cell receptor beta chains listed below, sequenced in a study of cytomegalovirus exposure and HLA in healthy donors. 60 Vbeta and 13 Jbeta primers were used in PCR. The protocol was immunoSEQ multiplex PCR, while the TCRdb copy is restricted to in-frame clones and leaves out a portion. The profile shows around 150,000 clones, about 80% of them singletons. The sample consisted of PBMCs. The receptors shown here come from a female donor in good health and CMV-seronegative.

This chain connects TRBV6-6 to TRBJ1-5; the match to TRBD1 covers 7 bases. J gave up 6 bases and V 2 bases, and 4 bases lay outside the gene matches. Germline CDR1 MNHNY, CDR2 SVGAGI (reference sequence). The CDR3 sequence is 14 residues long. CDR3 sequence (DNA): TGTGCCAGCAGTTACCGACAGGGCATTCAGCCCCAGCATTTT. Translating it yields CASSYRQGIQPQHF.

This chain links TRBV7-9 with TRBJ2-1; TRBD1 matches at 8 bases. J was trimmed by 0 bases and V by 5 bases; bases with no gene match: 6. CDR3 length equals 16 residues. Germline V lookup: CDR1 SEHNR, CDR2 FQNEAQ (reference sequence). Written as DNA, the CDR3 is TGTGCCAGCAGCCCCCGGACAGGGAGCTCCTACAATGAGCAGTTCTTC. This encodes CASSPRTGSSYNEQFF.

The rearrangement uses TRBV18 and TRBJ1-1; 8 bases map to TRBD1. CDR1 is KGHSH and CDR2 is LQKENI in the germline V gene. This CDR3 contains 14 residues. Losses at the gene ends were 3 bases for V and 5 bases for J; bases not matched to a gene: 5. The CDR3 here is CASSPSRGLTEAFF. DNA of the CDR3: TGTGCCAGCTCACCCTCCAGGGGGCTGACTGAAGCTTTCTTT.

This chain joins TRBV14 and TRBJ1-3; unclear D gene. The ends were cut back, 1 base at V and 0 bases at J, with 7 bases in the middle. CDR1 is SGHDN, CDR2 FVKESK, per germline. This CDR3 has 15 residues. Here the CDR3 reads CASSQGLLSGNTIYF. The CDR3 DNA is TGTGCCAGCAGCCAAGGCTTACTCTCTGGAAACACCATATATTTT.

The chain employs TRBV18 and TRBJ1-5; possible D gene TRBD1, 5 bases. This CDR3 region has 13 residues. Germline V gene data show CDR1 as KGHSH and CDR2 as LQKENI. The ends were cut back, 3 bases at V and 6 bases at J, with 9 bases in the middle. CDR3 in DNA: TGTGCCAGCTCACCCGGGGGAGGTCAGCCCCAGCATTTT. Translated, it gives CASSPGGGQPQHF.

The V gene is TRBV5-1, the J gene TRBJ2-1; maybe TRBD2 (6 bases). Germline V gene lookup returns CDR1 SGHRS and CDR2 YFSETQ. Trimming shortened V by 4 bases and J by 5 bases, and 10 bases separated the two germline ends. CDR3 length: 13 amino acids. In DNA, the CDR3 is TGCGCCAGCAGCATCGGACTACACAATGAGCAGTTCTTC. Translating it yields CASSIGLHNEQFF.

V gene TRBV5-1 combines with J gene TRBJ2-1; 8 bases line up with TRBD1. The CDR3 spans 15 residues. Per the germline V gene, CDR1 is SGHRS and CDR2 is YFSETQ. Trimming removed 4 bases from V and 1 base from J; junction bases left unmatched: 4. The CDR3 region has the DNA TGCGCCAGCAGCCCGGACAGGGCATCCTACAATGAGCAGTTCTTC. Translation: CASSPDRASYNEQFF.

This clone was found a few times. The chain uses TRBV11-2 and TRBJ1-1; D remains unclear. The germline CDR1 and CDR2 sequences are SGHAT and FQNNGV. V was clipped by 1 base and J by 0 bases, with 9 bases between them. This CDR3 has 15 amino acids. CDR3 sequence reads: CASSLAAVMNTEAFF. CDR3 DNA: TGTGCCAGCAGCTTAGCGGCGGTTATGAACACTGAAGCTTTCTTT.

This clone was observed a few times. The V call is TRBV19, the J call TRBJ1-1, with 7 bases matching TRBD1. Germline V gives CDR1 LNHDA, CDR2 SQIVND (reference sequence). The CDR3 sequence is 14 residues long. Germline trimming cut 4 bases from V and 3 bases from J; bases unmatched to any gene: 5. Here the CDR3 reads CASSTQGSDTEAFF. The CDR3 DNA reads as TGTGCCAGTAGTACACAGGGGAGTGACACTGAAGCTTTCTTT.

The V gene is TRBV6-5, the J gene TRBJ2-5; the match to TRBD2 covers 7 bases. CDR3 length equals 15 residues. The V gene end was trimmed by 2 bases and the J gene end by 5 bases; junction bases not matched to a gene: 8. Germline-derived CDR1 and CDR2 are MNHEY and SVGAGI. The CDR3 bases are TGTGCCAGCAGTTACGTTCCTAGCGGAGGGGAGACCCAGTACTTC. Amino acid sequence: CASSYVPSGGETQYF.

The chain couples TRBV15 to TRBJ2-1, with TRBD2 as a possible D gene (5 bases). The CDR3 contains 14 residues. Germline lookup yields CDR1 LNHNV and CDR2 YYDKDF (reference sequence). Trimming shortened V by 6 bases and J by 7 bases, and 16 bases separated the two germline ends. CDR3 sequence (DNA): TGTGCCACCAGGCCAAGGGAGAACAGAAATGAGCAGTTCTTC. This translates into CATRPRENRNEQFF.

The chain links TRBV19 to TRBJ2-1, with 12 bases identical to TRBD2. J gave up 7 bases and V 5 bases, and 3 bases lay outside the gene matches. This CDR3 is 14 amino acids long. Looked up from germline, CDR1 is LNHDA and CDR2 is SQIVND (reference sequence). The CDR3 nucleotides read TGTGCCAGTAGTTCTGGACTAGCGGGGAATGAGCAGTTCTTC. Translation: CASSSGLAGNEQFF. The variable domain in full, with the rest retrieved from reference TRBV19 and TRBJ2-1, is DGGITQSPKYLFRKEGQNVTLSCEQNLNHDAMYWYRQDPGQGLRLIYYSQIVNDFQKGDIAEGYSVSREKKESFPLTVTSAQKNPTAFYLCASSSGLAGNEQFFGPGTRLTVL.

This chain joins TRBV5-1 and TRBJ2-1, with 8 bases identical to TRBD2. V lost 2 bases to trimming and J lost 0 bases; unmatched junction nucleotides: 4. CDR1 is SGHRS, CDR2 YFSETQ, per germline. The CDR3 spans 16 residues. The CDR3 protein is CASSFPAGGSYNEQFF. The CDR3 bases are TGCGCCAGCAGCTTCCCTGCGGGGGGCTCCTACAATGAGCAGTTCTTC.